These 29 T cell receptor beta chains were all obtained from the same sample, sequenced in a study of CD8+ T cells in alopecia areata (dated by TCRdb to the late 2010s). This specimen's time point label, interpreted: 4 weeks on oral tofacitinib. Sample treatment or condition, as interpreted from the label and publication: oral pan-JAK inhibitor, 5-10 mg twice daily. Library preparation was by the immunoSEQ multiplex PCR assay. RNA was extracted from all samples and reverse transcribed into cDNA as template for TCR sequencing. TCRdb mirrors the immuneACCESS table, restricted to in-frame sequences. Some clones are absent from its copies; in checked studies, under half trace to an unresolved V gene, and the reason for the others is unknown. The sample yields about 150,000 clones; less than 70% were counted once. More than 15% of the sample lies in the top ten. Sequences were derived from CD8+ T cells sorted from blood, sampled at week 4, from a patient treated with tofacitinib. These TCRs come from a human donor with alopecia areata.

The V call is TRBV9, the J call TRBJ1-2; D is unclear. CDR1 is SGDLS, CDR2 YYNGEE, per germline. Trimming left V 6 bases short and J 5 bases short, with 17 bases between. This CDR3 is built from 14 residues. CDR3 coding DNA: TGTGCCAGCAAGGGCGGCGGCGGACGATATGGCTACACCTTC. Encoded protein: CASKGGGGRYGYTF.

This clone turned up a few times. V gene TRBV30 combines with J gene TRBJ2-7; D uncertain. CDR3 size: 13 residues. From germline, CDR1 is GTSNPN and CDR2 SVGIG (reference sequence). Trimming left V 2 bases short and J 2 bases short, with 10 bases between. DNA for the CDR3: TGTGCCTGGAGTTTCAGTCAAACCTACGAGCAGTACTTC. This encodes CAWSFSQTYEQYF.

This clone was seen a few times. The chain is built from TRBV6-1 and TRBJ2-3, with 10 bases fitting TRBD2. Trimming cost V 2 bases and J 6 bases; bases outside gene matches: 5. The CDR3 consists of 15 residues. The germline V gene encodes CDR1 MNHNS and CDR2 SASEGT. The CDR3 DNA reads TGTGCCAGCAGTGAAAAAAGCGGGGGGGCCGATACGCAGTATTTT. It is translated as CASSEKSGGADTQYF.

In this sample, this clone turned up a few times. The junction departs from the called germline gene at one end, perhaps through a read error. This chain connects TRBV18 to TRBJ2-1, with D perhaps TRBD1 or TRBD2 (5 bases each). The CDR3 extends over 13 amino acids. CDR1 and CDR2 from the germline V gene are KGHSH and LQKENI. CDR3 protein: CATSEGTPNEQFF. CDR3 DNA sequence: TGTGCCACCTCAGAGGGGACCCCCAATGAGCAGTTCTTC.

The chain recombines TRBV4-3 with TRBJ2-7; 7 nucleotides match TRBD2. Germline V gene sequence: CDR1 LGHNA, CDR2 YSLEER. The CDR3 totals 16 residues. J was trimmed by 6 bases and V by 1 base; bases with no gene match: 12. DNA for the CDR3: TGCGCCAGCAGCCAAGCGACTAGCCTATCCACTTCCGAGCAGTACTTC. Encoded protein: CASSQATSLSTSEQYF.

V gene TRBV7-2 combines with J gene TRBJ2-5; TRBD2 aligns across 7 bases. V shed 5 bases and J 2 bases; nucleotides not matched to a gene: 8. Germline loops: CDR1 SGHTA, CDR2 FQGNSA. The CDR3 runs 15 residues. The CDR3 protein is CASSGNLAEQETQYF. The CDR3 DNA follows: TGTGCCAGCAGCGGAAATCTAGCGGAGCAAGAGACCCAGTACTTC.

This clone was counted between two and nine times. The genes are TRBV29-1 and TRBJ2-2; TRBD1 agrees at 9 bases. Germline CDR1 reads SQVTM; CDR2 reads ANQGSEA. The junction had 7 bases not matched to a gene; V was cut back by 6 bases and J by 5 bases. The CDR3 totals 14 residues. CDR3 bases: TGCAGCGTATCACAGGGGGCGCGAACCGGGGAGCTGTTTTTT. Residues: CSVSQGARTGELFF.

This clone was seen a handful of times. J is TRBJ2-1 and V is TRBV27; no clear D. The CDR3 sequence is 13 residues long. Germline CDR1 reads MNHEY; CDR2 reads SMNVEV (reference sequence). Deletions cut 3 bases from V and 10 bases from J, with 13 bases between. For the CDR3, the DNA is TGTGCCAGCAGTTTTACCCTTCAAGGGGAGCAGTTCTTC. Translated: CASSFTLQGEQFF.

The chain combines TRBV7-2 with TRBJ2-5; D tentatively fits TRBD1 or TRBD2 (5 bases each). The V gene lost 10 bases and the J gene lost 3 bases, with 15 bases spanning the gap. The germline V gene encodes CDR1 SGHTA and CDR2 FQGNSA. The CDR3 contains 13 residues. As DNA, the CDR3 is TGTGCCATCCTGAGGGGACCCGAAGAGACCCAGTACTTC. It yields the protein CAILRGPEETQYF.

This clone showed up just once. This chain links TRBV30 with TRBJ2-7, with D tentatively TRBD2 (7 bases). The germline V gene has CDR1 GTSNPN and CDR2 SVGIG (reference sequence). CDR3 length: 15 amino acids. Deletions cut 0 bases from V and 5 bases from J, with 17 bases between. CDR3 coding DNA: TGTGCCTGGAGTGTATACGCGGGGGCAAAGGACGAGCAGTACTTC. This codes for CAWSVYAGAKDEQYF.

About this clone itself: The sample carries other DNA sequences with the same CDR3. The J gene is TRBJ2-2, the V gene TRBV9, with TRBD1 matching over 7 bases. Germline CDR1 is SGDLS and CDR2 is YYNGEE. The junction had 3 bases not matched to a gene; V was cut back by 10 bases and J by 3 bases. CDR3 length: 12 residues. The CDR3 bases are TGTGCCGGGCAGGGGGACACCGGGGAGCTGTTTTTT. This codes for CAGQGDTGELFF.

In its sample, this clone was seen a few times. V is TRBV19 and J is TRBJ2-3; TRBD2 is a possible D gene (7 bases). CDR1 and CDR2 from the germline V gene are LNHDA and SQIVND (reference sequence). V was trimmed by 7 bases and J by 7 bases, leaving 21 bases between them. CDR3 length: 15 residues. The DNA of the CDR3 is TGTGCCAGTACCACTTCCGGCGCGGGGGCTAATACGCAGTATTTT. It is translated as CASTTSGAGANTQYF.

The chain is built from TRBV13 and TRBJ2-1, with 10 bases fitting TRBD1. The CDR3 has 16 residues. CDR1 is PRHDT, CDR2 FYEKMQ, per germline (reference sequence). The junction had 4 bases not matched to a gene; V was cut back by 3 bases and J by 2 bases. The CDR3 region is CASSFTGQGAYNEQFF. The CDR3 DNA reads TGTGCCAGCAGCTTTACAGGACAGGGGGCCTACAATGAGCAGTTCTTC.

The chain recombines TRBV5-6 with TRBJ2-5; D is possibly TRBD1 (5 bases). The CDR3 extends over 13 amino acids. V lost 5 bases and J 5 bases, leaving 13 bases between the germline ends. Germline CDR1 and CDR2: SGHDT and YYEEEE. This CDR3 is CASSPEAGETQYF. As DNA, the CDR3 is TGTGCCAGCAGTCCAGAGGCAGGGGAGACCCAGTACTTC.

The chain links TRBV6-5 to TRBJ1-1; TRBD1 might be the D (6 bases). Between the trimmed V and J ends, which lost 0 bases and 1 base, there was a span of 12 bases. Germline V CDR1 and CDR2: MNHEY, SVGAGI. The CDR3 contains 16 residues. The CDR3 sequence: CASSYSTSDRNTEAFF. The DNA for the CDR3 is TGTGCCAGCAGTTACTCGACCTCGGACAGGAACACTGAAGCTTTCTTT.

This clone turned up a few times. V usage is TRBV4-3 and J usage is TRBJ2-3; 13 positions match TRBD2. CDR3 length: 18 amino acids. The V gene's germline CDR1 is LGHNA and CDR2 YSLEER. The V gene end was trimmed by 0 bases and the J gene end by 2 bases; junction bases not matched to a gene: 5. DNA of the CDR3: TGCGCCAGCAGCCAAGACGGACTAGCGGGGGTCGACACAGATACGCAGTATTTT. This codes for CASSQDGLAGVDTDTQYF.

This clone was seen a few times. The genes are TRBV9 and TRBJ2-1; 7 bases map to TRBD2. V was clipped by 0 bases and J by 9 bases; unmatched bases: 9. Germline V CDR1 and CDR2: SGDLS, YYNGEE. The CDR3 has 15 residues. Here the CDR3 reads CASSVEGRGSGEQFF. The CDR3 nucleotides are TGTGCCAGCAGCGTAGAGGGGCGGGGGTCGGGTGAGCAGTTCTTC.

In this sample, this clone turned up once. Additional DNA sequences in this sample encode the identical CDR3. The chain employs TRBV29-1 and TRBJ1-5; no clear D gene. Germline values: CDR1 SQVTM, CDR2 ANQGSEA. The ends were cut back, 0 bases at V and 7 bases at J, with 7 bases in the middle. The CDR3 has 12 residues. The CDR3 reads CSVEEGGQPQHF. The DNA of the CDR3 is TGCAGCGTTGAAGAGGGCGGACAGCCCCAGCATTTT.

The V and J genes are TRBV2 and TRBJ2-7, with D tentatively TRBD1 or TRBD2 (5 bases each). V was trimmed by 6 bases and J by 7 bases, leaving 16 bases between them. The CDR3 covers 13 residues. Germline V gene sequence: CDR1 SNHLY, CDR2 FYNNEI. This CDR3 is CASRPGSRGEQYF. For the CDR3, the DNA is TGTGCCAGCAGACCCGGGTCGAGGGGTGAGCAGTACTTC.

This clone was found a few times. The chain joins TRBV13 to TRBJ2-3, with 9 bases aligning to TRBD1. V was clipped by 3 bases and J by 6 bases; unmatched bases: 7. The CDR3 spans 15 residues. Germline values: CDR1 PRHDT, CDR2 FYEKMQ (reference sequence). The CDR3, as DNA: TGTGCCAGCAGCTTGTTTGGACAGGGGTTGGATACGCAGTATTTT. It is translated as CASSLFGQGLDTQYF.

J is TRBJ2-7 and V is TRBV29-1; no firm D call. Germline values: CDR1 SQVTM, CDR2 ANQGSEA. Between the trimmed V and J ends, which lost 1 base and 3 bases, there was a span of 13 bases. The CDR3 has 14 amino acids. CDR3 coding DNA: TGCAGCGTTGAAGGAGTGGAAGGGCTCTACGAGCAGTACTTC. Its protein is CSVEGVEGLYEQYF.

The rearrangement links TRBV10-3 to TRBJ1-5; TRBD1 matches at 7 bases. There are 13 residues in the CDR3. The junction had 4 bases not matched to a gene; V was cut back by 11 bases and J by 0 bases. Looked up from germline, CDR1 is ENHRY and CDR2 is SYGVKD. The CDR3 DNA is TGTGCCGGGGGACAGTATAGCAATCAGCCCCAGCATTTT. This encodes CAGGQYSNQPQHF.

V is TRBV5-6 and J is TRBJ1-2, with TRBD1 identical over 7 bases. CDR1 and CDR2 from the germline V gene are SGHDT and YYEEEE. The CDR3 contains 13 residues. V lost 4 bases and J lost 8; bases outside the gene matches: 8. The CDR3: CASSPRGDDGYTF. The CDR3, as DNA: TGTGCCAGCAGCCCCAGGGGGGATGACGGCTACACCTTC.

The V call is TRBV7-9, the J call TRBJ1-2, with TRBD1 matching over 8 bases. In germline, CDR1 is SEHNR, CDR2 FQNEAQ (reference sequence). Trimming cost V 1 base and J 4 bases; bases outside gene matches: 11. CDR3 length equals 17 residues. The CDR3 DNA follows: TGTGCCAGCAGCTTAGGAGCGGGGACAGGCGAGTCCTATGGCTACACCTTC. This codes for CASSLGAGTGESYGYTF. The full variable domain, in which reference TRBV7-9 and TRBJ1-2 provide the parts outside the CDR3, is DTGVSQNPRHKITKRGQNVTFRCDPISEHNRLYWYRQTLGQGPEFLTYFQNEAQLEKSRLLSDRFSAERPKGSFSTLEIQRTEQGDSAMYLCASSLGAGTGESYGYTFGSGTRLTVV.

This clone has just one count. The gene calls are TRBV19 and TRBJ2-6, with unresolved D. Germline CDR1 and CDR2: LNHDA and SQIVND (reference sequence). V lost 8 bases to trimming and J lost 0 bases, with 11 bases between them. The CDR3 runs to 15 residues. CDR3 loop: CASGPLVSGANVLTF. Here the CDR3 DNA reads TGTGCCAGTGGGCCTTTGGTCTCTGGGGCCAACGTCCTGACTTTC.

The chain is built from TRBV5-4 and TRBJ2-7; TRBD1 matches 9 bases. The CDR3 spans 13 residues. The ends lost 6 bases at V and 2 bases at J; junction bases unmatched: 3. Germline values: CDR1 SGHNT, CDR2 YYREEE (reference sequence). The CDR3 DNA is TGTGCCAGCAAGCGGACAGGGGCCTACGAGCAGTACTTC. Amino acids: CASKRTGAYEQYF. Drawing the rest from reference TRBV5-4 and TRBJ2-7, the complete variable domain is ETGVTQSPTHLIKTRGQQVTLRCSSQSGHNTVSWYQQALGQGPQFIFQYYREEENGRGNFPPRFSGLQFPNYSSELNVNALELDDSALYLCASKRTGAYEQYFGPGTRLTVT.

The V gene is TRBV7-3, the J gene TRBJ2-7; 11 bases map to TRBD1. There are 15 residues in the CDR3. Germline CDR1 and CDR2: SGHTA and FQGTGA. J lost 7 bases, V lost 4 bases, and 9 bases had no gene match. The CDR3: CASSSPDRGLREQYF. The CDR3 DNA reads TGTGCCAGCAGCTCACCGGACAGGGGGCTTCGTGAGCAGTACTTC.

In this sample, this clone turned up once. The chain employs TRBV27 and TRBJ2-5; D ambiguous. The V end lost 1 base, the J end lost 2 bases, and 8 bases lay between the germline ends. Germline V gene sequence: CDR1 MNHEY, CDR2 SMNVEV (reference sequence). CDR3 length equals 14 residues. The CDR3 region is CASSLLSQQETQYF. CDR3 DNA sequence: TGTGCCAGCAGTTTATTGTCCCAGCAAGAGACCCAGTACTTC.

The J gene is TRBJ1-5, the V gene TRBV2, with 7 positions matching TRBD1. The germline V gene has CDR1 SNHLY and CDR2 FYNNEI. This CDR3 contains 13 residues. V lost 6 bases, J lost 6 bases, and 5 bases stayed unmatched. CDR3 amino acids: CASRSTGAQPQHF. Here the CDR3 DNA reads TGTGCCAGCAGATCTACAGGGGCTCAGCCCCAGCATTTT.